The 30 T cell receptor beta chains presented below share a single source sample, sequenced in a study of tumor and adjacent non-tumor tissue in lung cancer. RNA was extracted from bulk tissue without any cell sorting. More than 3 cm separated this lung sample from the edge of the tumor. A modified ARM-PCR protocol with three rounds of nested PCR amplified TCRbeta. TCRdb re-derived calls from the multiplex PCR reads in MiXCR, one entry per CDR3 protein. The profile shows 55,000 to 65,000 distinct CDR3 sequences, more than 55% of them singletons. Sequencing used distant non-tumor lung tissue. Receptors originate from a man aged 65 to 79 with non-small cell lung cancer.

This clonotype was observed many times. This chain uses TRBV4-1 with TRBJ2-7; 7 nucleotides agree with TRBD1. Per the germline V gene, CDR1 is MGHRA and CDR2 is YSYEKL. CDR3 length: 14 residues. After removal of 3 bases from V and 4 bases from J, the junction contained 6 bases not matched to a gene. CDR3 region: CASSHGTAKYEQYF. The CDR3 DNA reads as TGCGCCAGCAGCCACGGGACAGCAAAATACGAGCAGTACTTC.

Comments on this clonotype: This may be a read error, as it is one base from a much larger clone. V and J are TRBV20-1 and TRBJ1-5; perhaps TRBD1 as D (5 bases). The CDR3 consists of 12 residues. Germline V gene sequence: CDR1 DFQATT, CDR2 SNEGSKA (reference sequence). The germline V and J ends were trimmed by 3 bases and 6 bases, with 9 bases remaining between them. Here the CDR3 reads CSARRGTQPQHF. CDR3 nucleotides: TGCAGTGCTAGGCGAGGGACTCAGCCCCAGCATTTT.

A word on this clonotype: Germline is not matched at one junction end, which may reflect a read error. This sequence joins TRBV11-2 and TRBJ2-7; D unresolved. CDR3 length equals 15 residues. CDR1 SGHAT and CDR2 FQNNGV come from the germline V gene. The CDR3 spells CAGSSPQAGTYEQYF. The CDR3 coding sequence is TGTGCCGGCAGCTCCCCCCAAGCTGGGACCTACGAGCAGTACTTC.

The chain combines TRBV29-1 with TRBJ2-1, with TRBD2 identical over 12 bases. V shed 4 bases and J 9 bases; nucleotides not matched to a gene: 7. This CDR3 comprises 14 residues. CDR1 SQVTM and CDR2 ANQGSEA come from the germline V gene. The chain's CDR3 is CSVVASGRGGEQFF. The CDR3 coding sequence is TGCAGCGTTGTTGCTAGCGGGAGGGGGGGTGAGCAGTTCTTC.

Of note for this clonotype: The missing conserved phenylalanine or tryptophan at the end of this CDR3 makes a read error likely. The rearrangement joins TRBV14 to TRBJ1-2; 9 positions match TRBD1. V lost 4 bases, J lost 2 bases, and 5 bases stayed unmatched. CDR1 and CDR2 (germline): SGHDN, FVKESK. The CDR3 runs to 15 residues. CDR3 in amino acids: CASSRDRVTNYGYTL. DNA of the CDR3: TGTGCCAGCAGCCGGGACAGGGTCACCAACTATGGCTACACCCTC.

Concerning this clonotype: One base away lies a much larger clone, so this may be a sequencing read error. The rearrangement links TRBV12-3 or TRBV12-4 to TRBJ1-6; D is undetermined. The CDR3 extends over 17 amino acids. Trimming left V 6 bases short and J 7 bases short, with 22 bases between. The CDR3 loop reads CASRALGYHGPNSPLHF. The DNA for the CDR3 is TGTGCCAGCAGAGCATTGGGATACCACGGGCCGAATTCACCCCTCCACTTT.

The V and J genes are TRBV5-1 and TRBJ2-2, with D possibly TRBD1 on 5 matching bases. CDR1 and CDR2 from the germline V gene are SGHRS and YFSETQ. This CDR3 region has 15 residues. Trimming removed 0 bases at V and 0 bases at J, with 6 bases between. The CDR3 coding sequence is TGCGCCAGCAGCTTGGGACAGTCGAACACCGGGGAGCTGTTTTTT. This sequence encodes CASSLGQSNTGELFF.

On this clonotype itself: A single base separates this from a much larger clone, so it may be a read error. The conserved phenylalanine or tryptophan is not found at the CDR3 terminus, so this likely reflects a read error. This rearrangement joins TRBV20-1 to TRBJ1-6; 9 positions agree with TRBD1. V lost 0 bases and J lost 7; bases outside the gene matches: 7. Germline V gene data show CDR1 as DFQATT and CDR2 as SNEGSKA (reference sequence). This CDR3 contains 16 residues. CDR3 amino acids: CSARETGGTGNSPLHL. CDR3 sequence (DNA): TGCAGTGCTAGAGAGACAGGGGGGACTGGAAATTCACCCCTCCACCTT.

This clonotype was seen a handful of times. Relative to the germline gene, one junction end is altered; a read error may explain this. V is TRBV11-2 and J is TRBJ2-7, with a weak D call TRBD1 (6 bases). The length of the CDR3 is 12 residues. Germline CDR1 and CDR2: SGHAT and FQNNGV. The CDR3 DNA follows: TGTGCCAGCAGCCTCACAGGGTATGAGCAGTATTTC. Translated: CASSLTGYEQYF. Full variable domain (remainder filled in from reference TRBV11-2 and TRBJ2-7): EAGVAQSPRYKIIEKRQSVAFWCNPISGHATLYWYQQILGQGPKLLIQFQNNGVVDDSQLPKDRFSAERLKGVDSTLKIQPAKLEDSAVYLCASSLTGYEQYFGPGTRLTVT.

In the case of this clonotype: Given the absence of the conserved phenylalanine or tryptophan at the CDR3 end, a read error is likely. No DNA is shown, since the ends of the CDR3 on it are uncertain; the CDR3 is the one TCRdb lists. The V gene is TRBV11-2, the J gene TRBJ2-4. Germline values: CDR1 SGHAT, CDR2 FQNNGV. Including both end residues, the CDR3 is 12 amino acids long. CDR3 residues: CASSLTKNIRYL.

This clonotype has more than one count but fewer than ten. CDR3 sequence (DNA): TGTGCCAGCAGCCTAATACAGGGTAACCTGGGAGATACGCAGTATTTT. It yields the protein CASSLIQGNLGDTQYF. V and J are TRBV7-8 and TRBJ2-3; TRBD1 might be the D (6 bases). This CDR3 has 16 amino acids. Trimming took off 5 bases at V and 5 bases at J, with 20 bases between the two ends. In germline, CDR1 is SGHVS, CDR2 FQNEAQ.

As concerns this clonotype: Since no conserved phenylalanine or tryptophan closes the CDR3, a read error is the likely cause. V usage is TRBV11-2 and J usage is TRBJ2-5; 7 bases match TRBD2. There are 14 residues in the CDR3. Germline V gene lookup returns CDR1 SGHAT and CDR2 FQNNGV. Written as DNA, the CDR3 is TGTGCCGGCAGCTCCTGGGAGGGCCAAGAGACTCAGTACCTC. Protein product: CAGSSWEGQETQYL.

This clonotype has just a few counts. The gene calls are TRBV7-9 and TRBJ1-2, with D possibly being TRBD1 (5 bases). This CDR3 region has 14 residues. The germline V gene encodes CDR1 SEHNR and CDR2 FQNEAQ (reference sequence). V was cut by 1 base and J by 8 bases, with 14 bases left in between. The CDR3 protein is CASSLDSTAEGYTF. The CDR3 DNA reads TGTGCCAGCAGCTTAGACTCGACAGCGGAGGGCTACACCTTC.

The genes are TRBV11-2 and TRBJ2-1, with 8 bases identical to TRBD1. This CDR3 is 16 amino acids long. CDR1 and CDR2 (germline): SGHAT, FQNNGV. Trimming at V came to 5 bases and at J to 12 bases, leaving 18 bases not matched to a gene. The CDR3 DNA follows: TGTGCCAGCAGCCCCTATCACAGGGGGAGGAACGATGGGCAGTTCTTC. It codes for CASSPYHRGRNDGQFF.

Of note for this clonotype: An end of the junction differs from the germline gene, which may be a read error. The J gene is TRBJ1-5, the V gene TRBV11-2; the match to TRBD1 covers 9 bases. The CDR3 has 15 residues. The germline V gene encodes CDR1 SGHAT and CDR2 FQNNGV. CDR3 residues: CTSSITGGTEQPQHF. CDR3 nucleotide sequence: TGTACCAGCAGCATAACAGGGGGCACAGAGCAGCCCCAGCATTTT.

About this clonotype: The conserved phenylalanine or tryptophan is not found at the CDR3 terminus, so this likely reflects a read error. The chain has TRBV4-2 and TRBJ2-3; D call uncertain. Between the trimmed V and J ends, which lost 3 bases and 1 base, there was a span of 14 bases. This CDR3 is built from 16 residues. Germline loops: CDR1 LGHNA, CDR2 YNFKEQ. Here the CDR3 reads CASSQGSWGGTDTQYI. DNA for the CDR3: TGTGCCAGCAGCCAGGGTAGCTGGGGTGGCACAGATACGCAGTATATT.

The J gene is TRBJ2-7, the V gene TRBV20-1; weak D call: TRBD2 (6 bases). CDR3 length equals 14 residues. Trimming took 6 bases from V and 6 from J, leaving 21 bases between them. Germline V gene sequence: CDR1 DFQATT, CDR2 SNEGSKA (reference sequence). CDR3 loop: CSAPRRVCVAEQYF. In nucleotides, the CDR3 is TGCAGTGCCCCGAGGAGGGTTTGCGTTGCCGAGCAGTACTTC.

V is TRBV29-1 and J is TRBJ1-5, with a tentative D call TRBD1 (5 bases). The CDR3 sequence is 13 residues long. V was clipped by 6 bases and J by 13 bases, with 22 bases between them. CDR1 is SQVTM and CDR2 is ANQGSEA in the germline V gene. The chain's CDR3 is CSVRKTDSQLQHF. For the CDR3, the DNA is TGCAGCGTCCGGAAGACAGACAGTCAGCTTCAGCATTTT.

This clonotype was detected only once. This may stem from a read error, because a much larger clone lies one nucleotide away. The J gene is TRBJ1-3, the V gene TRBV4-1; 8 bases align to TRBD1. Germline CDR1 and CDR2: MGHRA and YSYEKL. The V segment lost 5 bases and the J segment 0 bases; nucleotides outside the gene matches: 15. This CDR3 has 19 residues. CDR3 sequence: CASSSPQQGARDSGNTIYF. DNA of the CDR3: TGCGCCAGCAGCTCACCACAGCAGGGGGCAAGGGACTCTGGAAACACCATATATTTT.

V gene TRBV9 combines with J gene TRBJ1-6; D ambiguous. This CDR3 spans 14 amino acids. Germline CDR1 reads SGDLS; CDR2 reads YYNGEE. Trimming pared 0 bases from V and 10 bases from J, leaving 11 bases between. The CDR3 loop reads CASSVDPGDSPLHF. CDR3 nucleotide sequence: TGTGCCAGCAGCGTAGATCCGGGAGACTCACCCCTCCACTTT.

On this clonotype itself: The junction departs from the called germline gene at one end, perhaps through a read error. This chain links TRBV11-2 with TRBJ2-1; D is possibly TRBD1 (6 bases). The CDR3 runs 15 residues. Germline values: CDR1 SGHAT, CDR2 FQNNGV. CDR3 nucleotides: TGTGCCAGCGGCTTATATGGGCGGTGGACAGACGTGCAGTTTTTC. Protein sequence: CASGLYGRWTDVQFF.

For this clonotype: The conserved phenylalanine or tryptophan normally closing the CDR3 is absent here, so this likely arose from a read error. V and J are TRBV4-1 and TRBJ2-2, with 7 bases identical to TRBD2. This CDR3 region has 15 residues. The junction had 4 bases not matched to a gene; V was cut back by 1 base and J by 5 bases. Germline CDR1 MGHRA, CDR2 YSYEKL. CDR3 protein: CASSQVVGGTGELFY. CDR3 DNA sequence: TGCGCCAGCAGCCAAGTGGTGGGAGGGACCGGGGAGCTGTTTTAT.

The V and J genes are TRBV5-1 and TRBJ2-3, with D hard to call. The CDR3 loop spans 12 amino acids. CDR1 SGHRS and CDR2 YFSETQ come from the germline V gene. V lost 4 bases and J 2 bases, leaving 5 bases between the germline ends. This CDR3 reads CASSLTTDTQYF. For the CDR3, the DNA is TGCGCCAGCAGCCTGACCACAGATACGCAGTATTTT.

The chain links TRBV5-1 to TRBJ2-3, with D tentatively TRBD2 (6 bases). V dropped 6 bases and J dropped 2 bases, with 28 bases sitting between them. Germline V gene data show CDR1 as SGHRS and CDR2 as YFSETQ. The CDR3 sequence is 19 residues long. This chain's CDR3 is CASKVAASSKRTNTDTQYF. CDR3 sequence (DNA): TGCGCCAGCAAGGTGGCGGCTAGCTCAAAGCGGACTAACACAGATACGCAGTATTTT.

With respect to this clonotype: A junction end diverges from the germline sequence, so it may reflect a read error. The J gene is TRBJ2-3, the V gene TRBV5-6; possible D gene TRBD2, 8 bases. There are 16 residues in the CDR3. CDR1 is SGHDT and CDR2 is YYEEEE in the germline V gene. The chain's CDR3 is CASSFRGSGSADTQYF. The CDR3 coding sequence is TGTGCTAGCAGCTTCAGGGGGAGCGGGAGCGCAGATACGCAGTATTTT.

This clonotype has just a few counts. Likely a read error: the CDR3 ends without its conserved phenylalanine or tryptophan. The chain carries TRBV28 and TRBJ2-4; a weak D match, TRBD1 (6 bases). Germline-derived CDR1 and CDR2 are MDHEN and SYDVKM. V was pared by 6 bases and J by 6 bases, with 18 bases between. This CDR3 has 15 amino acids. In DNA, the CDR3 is TGTGCCAGCAGCCCCTTGGGCCCCAGGGGAAACATTCAGTACCTC. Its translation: CASSPLGPRGNIQYL.

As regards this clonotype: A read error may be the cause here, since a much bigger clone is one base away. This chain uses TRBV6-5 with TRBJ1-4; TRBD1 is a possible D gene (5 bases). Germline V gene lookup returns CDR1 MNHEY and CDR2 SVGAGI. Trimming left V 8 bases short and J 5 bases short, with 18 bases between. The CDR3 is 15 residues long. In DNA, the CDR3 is TGTGCCAGCCGTTCCCCCGGGACGGGGAATGAAAAACTGTTTTTT. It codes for CASRSPGTGNEKLFF.

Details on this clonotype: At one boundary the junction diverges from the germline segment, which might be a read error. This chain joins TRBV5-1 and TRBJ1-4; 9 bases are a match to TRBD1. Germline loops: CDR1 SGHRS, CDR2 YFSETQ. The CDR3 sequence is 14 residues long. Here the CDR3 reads CTSSSGQGGEKLFF. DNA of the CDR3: TGCACCAGCAGCTCGGGACAGGGAGGGGAAAAACTGTTTTTT.

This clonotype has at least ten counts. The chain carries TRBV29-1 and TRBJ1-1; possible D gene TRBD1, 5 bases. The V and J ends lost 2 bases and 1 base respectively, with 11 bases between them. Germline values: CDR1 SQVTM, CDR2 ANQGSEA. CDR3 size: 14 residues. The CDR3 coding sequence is TGCAGCGTTGAACAGGGTGGCCGGAACACTGAAGCTTTCTTT. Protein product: CSVEQGGRNTEAFF.

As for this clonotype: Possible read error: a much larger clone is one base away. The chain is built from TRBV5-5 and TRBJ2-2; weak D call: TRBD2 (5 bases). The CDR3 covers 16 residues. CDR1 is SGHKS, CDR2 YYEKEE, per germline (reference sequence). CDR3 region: CASSLDPSTNTRELFF. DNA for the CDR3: TGTGCCAGCAGCTTGGATCCTAGCACGAACACCAGGGAGCTGTTTTTT.